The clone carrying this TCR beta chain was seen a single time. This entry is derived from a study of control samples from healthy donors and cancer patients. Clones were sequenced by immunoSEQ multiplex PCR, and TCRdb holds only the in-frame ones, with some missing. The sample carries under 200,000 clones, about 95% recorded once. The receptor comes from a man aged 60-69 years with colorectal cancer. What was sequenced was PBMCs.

The DNA of the CDR3 is TGTGCCAGCTCAAGTCGCTCCGGAAACTCTGGGGCCAACGTCCTGACTTTC. It encodes CASSSRSGNSGANVLTF. This chain uses TRBV18 with TRBJ2-6; D is ambiguous. This CDR3 comprises 17 residues. V lost 5 bases and J 0 bases, leaving 14 bases between the germline ends. Per the germline V gene, CDR1 is KGHSH and CDR2 is LQKENI.